This T cell receptor beta chain was documented in a study of technical replicates of blood from several donors. CDR3 length: 14 residues. The V segment lost 9 bases and the J segment 5 bases; nucleotides outside the gene matches: 5. Germline V gene data show CDR1 as LNHDA and CDR2 as SQIVND (reference sequence). Sequencing used immunoSEQ multiplex PCR; TCRdb keeps in-frame clones, though not all of them. The table has 78,000 or so clones, 91% seen once; the top ten hold around 0.34%. The sequenced material came from T cells isolated from PBMCs. J is TRBJ2-5 and V is TRBV19; 14 bases align to TRBD2. The source is a human donor in good health. Some clones in this sample may be carry-over from other donors' samples. For the CDR3, the DNA is TGTGCCAGCAGGGGACTAGCGGGAGCCGAGACCCAGTACTTC. Translated, it gives CASRGLAGAETQYF.